These 5 T cell receptor beta chains were all obtained from the same sample, sequenced in a study of T cell repertoires in cytomegalovirus infection. MiXCR was run by TCRdb on the reads, yielding one entry per CDR3 protein. The sample includes over 50,000 distinct CDR3 sequences, about 19% of them seen just once. These TCRs' antigens remain unknown. This sample comprised CD8+ T cells from cultured PBMCs, obtained from culture after CMV antigen stimulation. These receptors were collected from a human donor in good health (CMV status not recorded). Some clones in this sample may be carry-over from other donors' samples.

This clonotype was observed a handful of times. V is TRBV10-2 and J is TRBJ1-1; no definite D call. The germline gives CDR1 WSHSY, CDR2 SAAADI. CDR3 length: 14 amino acids. The V and J ends lost 2 bases and 3 bases respectively, with 10 bases between them. The CDR3 reads CASSEEEGYTEAFF. DNA for the CDR3: TGCGCCAGCAGTGAGGAAGAAGGATACACTGAAGCTTTCTTT.

This clonotype was seen a handful of times. The CDR3 here is CAISPGGGNSNQPQHF. The DNA for the CDR3 is TGTGCCATCAGCCCCGGGGGGGGGAATAGCAATCAGCCCCAGCATTTT. The chain has TRBV10-3 and TRBJ1-5, with D tentatively TRBD1 (5 bases). V lost 6 bases, J lost 0 bases, and 15 bases lay in between. In germline, CDR1 is ENHRY, CDR2 SYGVKD. This CDR3 has 16 residues.

This clonotype was seen ten or more times. The chain joins TRBV11-2 to TRBJ2-1; D call uncertain. The CDR3 runs 14 residues. Per germline, CDR1 SGHAT and CDR2 FQNNGV. Trimming left V 4 bases short and J 10 bases short, with 17 bases between. CDR3 region: CASSSRGSSGEQFF. The DNA of the CDR3 is TGTGCCAGCAGCTCCAGAGGAAGCTCCGGGGAGCAGTTCTTC. Using reference TRBV11-2 and TRBJ2-1 for the parts outside the CDR3, the full variable domain is EAGVAQSPRYKIIEKRQSVAFWCNPISGHATLYWYQQILGQGPKLLIQFQNNGVVDDSQLPKDRFSAERLKGVDSTLKIQPAKLEDSAVYLCASSSRGSSGEQFFGPGTRLTVL.

This clonotype was detected a few times. J is TRBJ1-2 and V is TRBV28, with 11 bases matching TRBD1. The CDR3 totals 18 residues. The germline gives CDR1 MDHEN, CDR2 SYDVKM. Unmatched junction bases numbered 17, after V lost 7 bases and J lost 4 bases. CDR3 bases: TGTGCCAGCACCATCCTGCCCGGGACAGGGGGTACTTTCTATGGCTACACCTTC. It translates to CASTILPGTGGTFYGYTF.

The chain combines TRBV11-2 with TRBJ2-3, with 7 positions matching TRBD1. Trimming cost V 1 base and J 0 bases; bases outside gene matches: 7. Per the germline V gene, CDR1 is SGHAT and CDR2 is FQNNGV. The CDR3 runs to 17 residues. The CDR3 region is CASSLVSGQASTDTQYF. The CDR3 DNA sequence: TGTGCCAGCAGCTTAGTATCTGGACAGGCCAGCACAGATACGCAGTATTTT.